This passage covers 8 T cell receptor beta chains from one sample sequenced in a study of blood T cells in healthy people across ages. Through a sample-barcoded 5' primer and a J-beta primer mix, a second PCR was run for roughly 6 to 12 cycles. TCRdb used MiXCR to reprocess the 5' RACE reads, holding one entry per CDR3 protein. The repertoire holds hundreds of thousands of distinct CDR3 sequences, with roughly 50% as singletons. The sequenced sample was blood. These receptors were obtained from a woman aged 60 to 75 in good health.

This clonotype was recorded a few times. The gene calls are TRBV5-5 and TRBJ1-1; D may be TRBD1 (5 bases). CDR3 length: 15 amino acids. CDR1 SGHKS and CDR2 YYEKEE come from the germline V gene (reference sequence). Deletions cut 2 bases from V and 6 bases from J, with 17 bases between. The CDR3 region is CASSLMAGRIAEAFF. For the CDR3, the DNA is TGTGCCAGCAGCTTAATGGCAGGGCGAATCGCTGAAGCTTTCTTT. The full variable domain, rest sourced from reference TRBV5-5 and TRBJ1-1, is DAGVTQSPTHLIKTRGQQVTLRCSPISGHKSVSWYQQVLGQGPQFIFQYYEKEERGRGNFPDRFSARQFPNYSSELNVNALLLGDSALYLCASSLMAGRIAEAFFGQGTRLTVV.

This clonotype was picked up many times. The chain recombines TRBV20-1 with TRBJ2-1; D might be TRBD2 (5 bases). Trimming removed 6 bases from V and 8 bases from J, with 14 bases in between. CDR1 is DFQATT and CDR2 is SNEGSKA in the germline V gene (reference sequence). There are 12 residues in the CDR3. The CDR3 is CSAERFDYEQFF. The CDR3, as DNA: TGCAGTGCGGAGCGGTTTGACTATGAGCAGTTCTTC.

CDR3 in DNA: TGTGCCAGCAGCTTGGGAGGGGTGCGTGAAAAACTGTTTTTT. This codes for CASSLGGVREKLFF. J is TRBJ1-4 and V is TRBV5-6, with D perhaps TRBD1 (5 bases). The CDR3 consists of 14 residues. Germline V lookup: CDR1 SGHDT, CDR2 YYEEEE. V was cut by 0 bases and J by 7 bases, with 10 bases left in between. Full variable domain (rest looked up from reference TRBV5-6 and TRBJ1-4): DAGVTQSPTHLIKTRGQQVTLRCSPKSGHDTVSWYQQALGQGPQFIFQYYEEEERQRGNFPDRFSGHQFPNYSSELNVNALLLGDSALYLCASSLGGVREKLFFGSGTQLSVL.

This chain connects TRBV7-2 to TRBJ2-4; D ambiguous. V gave up 0 bases and J gave up 3 bases, with 21 bases separating them. The germline V gene has CDR1 SGHTA and CDR2 FQGNSA. The CDR3 extends over 19 amino acids. The CDR3 region has the DNA TGTGCCAGCAGCTTAGCCCCACCAGTAGGTCGTCCGGTCAAAAACATTCAGTACTTC. Its translation is CASSLAPPVGRPVKNIQYF.

The rearrangement uses TRBV29-1 and TRBJ2-5; a weak D match, TRBD2 (6 bases). The V end lost 5 bases, the J end lost 5 bases, and 12 bases lay between the germline ends. Germline CDR1 reads SQVTM; CDR2 reads ANQGSEA. The CDR3 sequence is 12 residues long. The CDR3 loop reads CSVFSGGETQYF. The CDR3 DNA is TGCAGCGTTTTTTCCGGGGGTGAGACCCAGTACTTC.

This chain connects TRBV24-1 to TRBJ2-6, with 8 positions matching TRBD2. Trimming removed 6 bases from V and 0 bases from J; junction bases left unmatched: 9. CDR1 and CDR2 from the germline V gene are KGHDR and SFDVKD. The CDR3 is 18 amino acids. The CDR3 here is CATSPSGYIPSGANVLTF. CDR3 coding DNA: TGTGCCACCAGTCCTAGCGGGTACATCCCCTCTGGGGCCAACGTCCTGACTTTC.

This clonotype has just a few counts. The rearrangement joins TRBV4-2 to TRBJ1-1; D is unresolved. CDR1 and CDR2 from the germline V gene are LGHNA and YNFKEQ. The CDR3 covers 15 residues. V shed 1 base and J shed 3 bases, with 12 bases lying between them. In DNA, the CDR3 is TGTGCCAGCAGCCAAGGTGGGCATAGTTACACTGAAGCTTTCTTT. Protein: CASSQGGHSYTEAFF.

This clonotype has just a few counts. The V and J genes are TRBV20-1 and TRBJ2-1, with D possibly called TRBD1 or TRBD2 (5 bases each). Trimming removed 3 bases at V and 6 bases at J, with 12 bases between. Per the germline V gene, CDR1 is DFQATT and CDR2 is SNEGSKA (reference sequence). The CDR3 length is 13 residues. CDR3 sequence (DNA): TGCAGTGCTAGCGGGGTAGGGGCCAATGAGCAGTTCTTC. It is translated as CSASGVGANEQFF.